This T cell receptor (beta chain) was recorded in a study of shared clonotypes between healthy human individuals. TCRdb's table, derived via immunoSEQ multiplex PCR, lists solely in-frame clones and lacks some. Among 740,000 or so clones listed, 55% to 85% were seen once. This CDR3 is 15 amino acids long. Trimming removed 3 bases from V and 3 bases from J; junction bases left unmatched: 3. From germline, CDR1 is SGHRS and CDR2 YFSETQ. This rearrangement joins TRBV5-1 to TRBJ1-5; 10 bases agree with TRBD1. The receptor comes from a woman aged 25 to 45 in good health. The specimen was memory CD4+ T cells sorted from blood. The subset here: CD45RA-negative fraction. The CDR3 sequence: CASSSGTGDNQPQHF. For the CDR3, the DNA is TGCGCCAGCAGCTCCGGGACAGGGGACAATCAGCCCCAGCATTTT.